This TCR beta chain derives from a study of response to subunit inactivated influenza vaccine. General observations from the study: The authors suggested that few new T cells are recruited per seasonal influenza vaccination.

The CDR3 extends over 15 amino acids. V lost 3 bases and J lost 3; bases outside the gene matches: 6. This clonotype has at least ten counts. The antigen is undetermined. TCRdb itself ran the RT-PCR reads through MiXCR, one entry per CDR3 protein. The table includes a few hundred thousand distinct CDR3 sequences, roughly 22% detected once. V is TRBV23-1 and J is TRBJ1-1; 8 bases are a match to TRBD1. TRBV23-1 is annotated as an ORF whose role is uncertain. Material: PBMCs from blood, obtained less than 22 months after vaccination. This TCR was sampled from a man between 50 and 75 years old who received an inactivated influenza vaccine. The CDR3: CASSHTGGGDTEAFF. DNA of the CDR3: TGCGCCAGCAGTCACACAGGGGGAGGAGACACTGAAGCTTTCTTT.